A single T cell receptor beta chain is shown here with its context. Its antigen is as yet unknown. Sorting of CD4+ naive, central memory, regulatory and stem cell-like memory cells was performed via CD45RO/CCR7/CD25/CD127/CD95/CD27. The data were obtained in a study of beta chain features in type 1 diabetes. CDR1 SQVTM and CDR2 ANQGSEA come from the germline V gene. CDR3 length: 16 amino acids. The V and J ends lost 6 bases and 4 bases respectively, with 23 bases between them. TCRB transcripts that were expressed got sequenced, as all of the isolated RNA had been reverse transcribed. Repertoires were generated with immunoSEQ multiplex PCR, while TCRdb's copy carries only in-frame clones and drops some. The sample contains 350,000 to 400,000 clones, roughly 16% of which appear only once. Overall study results and limits: The influence of HLA type on TCRB rearrangement stayed undetermined. Type 1 diabetes patients had VDJ junctions that carried fewer insertions and more deletions. Sequencing of cDNA might inflate the share of cells that strongly express TCR.

The clonotype comes from a woman in her late teens or twenties in good health. The chain couples TRBV29-1 to TRBJ2-3, with a weak D call TRBD2 (6 bases). Sequenced material: naive CD4+ T cells from blood. CDR3 residues: CSVPFRTPGGADTQYF. As DNA, the CDR3 is TGCAGCGTGCCCTTCCGGACCCCCGGAGGGGCAGATACGCAGTATTTT.